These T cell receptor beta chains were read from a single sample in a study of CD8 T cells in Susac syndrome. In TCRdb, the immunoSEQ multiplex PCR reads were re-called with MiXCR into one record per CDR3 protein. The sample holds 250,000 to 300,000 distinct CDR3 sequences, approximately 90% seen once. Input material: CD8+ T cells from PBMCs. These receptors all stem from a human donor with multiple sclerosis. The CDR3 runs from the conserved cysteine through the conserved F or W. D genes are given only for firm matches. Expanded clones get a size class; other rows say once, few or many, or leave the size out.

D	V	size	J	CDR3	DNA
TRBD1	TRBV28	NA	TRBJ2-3	CASSLRGGQQDTQYF	TGTGCCAGCAGTTTACGAGGGGGCCAGCAGGATACGCAGTATTTT
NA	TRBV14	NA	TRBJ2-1	CASSQGLGVNEQFF	TGTGCCAGCAGCCAAGGCCTGGGAGTAAATGAGCAGTTCTTC
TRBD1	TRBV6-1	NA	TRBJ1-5	CASSDVFWETGANYSNQPQHF	TGTGCCAGCAGTGATGTTTTTTGGGAGACAGGGGCGAACTATAGCAATCAGCCCCAGCATTTT
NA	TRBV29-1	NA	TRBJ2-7	CSVGREVYEQYF	TGCAGCGTTGGCAGGGAGGTCTACGAGCAGTACTTC
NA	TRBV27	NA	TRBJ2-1	CASSLSGAYTNEQFF	TGTGCCAGCAGTTTATCGGGGGCGTACACTAATGAGCAGTTCTTC
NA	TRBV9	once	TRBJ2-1	CASQRGDNEQFF	TGTGCCAGCCAGAGGGGGGACAATGAGCAGTTCTTC
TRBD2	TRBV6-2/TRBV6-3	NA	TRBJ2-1	CASSAAGVYNEQFF	TGTGCCAGCAGTGCTGCGGGAGTCTACAATGAGCAGTTCTTC
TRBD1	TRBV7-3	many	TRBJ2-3	CASSLAGGTDTQYF	TGTGCCAGCAGCTTGGCAGGGGGTACAGATACGCAGTATTTT
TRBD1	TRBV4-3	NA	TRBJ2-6	CASSQYEGAVPSGANVLTF	TGCGCCAGCAGCCAGTACGAGGGGGCGGTCCCTTCTGGGGCCAACGTCCTGACTTTC
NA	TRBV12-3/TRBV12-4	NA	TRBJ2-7	CASSSTGLSYEQYF	TGTGCCAGCAGTTCCACAGGCCTCTCCTACGAGCAGTACTTC
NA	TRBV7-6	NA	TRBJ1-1	CASSEGPNTEAFF	TGTGCCAGTTCTGAAGGTCCGAACACTGAAGCTTTCTTT
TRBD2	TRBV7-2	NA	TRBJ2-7	CASSLGVAGVYEQYF	TGTGCCAGCAGCTTAGGCGTAGCGGGAGTCTACGAGCAGTACTTC
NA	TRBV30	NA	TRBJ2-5	CAWTSAHQETQYF	TGTGCCTGGACTAGCGCCCACCAAGAGACCCAGTACTTC
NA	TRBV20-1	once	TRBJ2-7	CSARGLDVAYEQYF	TGCAGTGCTAGAGGGTTAGACGTGGCCTACGAGCAGTACTTC
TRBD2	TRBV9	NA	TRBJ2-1	CASSVTGTSGAGGNEQFF	TGTGCCAGCAGCGTCACCGGGACTAGCGGGGCGGGAGGGAATGAGCAGTTCTTC
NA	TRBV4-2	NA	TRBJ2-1	CASSQEADPYNEQFF	TGTGCCAGCAGCCAAGAGGCGGACCCGTACAATGAGCAGTTCTTC
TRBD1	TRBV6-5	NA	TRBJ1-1	CASSWGQGRTEAFF	TGTGCCAGCAGTTGGGGACAGGGGCGCACTGAAGCTTTCTTT
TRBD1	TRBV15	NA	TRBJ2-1	CATSRDKGAGNEQFF	TGTGCCACCAGCAGAGATAAGGGGGCAGGCAATGAGCAGTTCTTC
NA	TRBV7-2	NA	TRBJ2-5	CASSSMDGQETQYF	TGTGCCAGCAGCTCCATGGACGGCCAAGAGACCCAGTACTTC
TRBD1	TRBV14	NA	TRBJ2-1	CASSPRDRGYNEQFF	TGTGCCAGCAGCCCCCGGGACAGGGGTTACAATGAGCAGTTCTTC
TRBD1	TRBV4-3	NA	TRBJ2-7	CASSQGRGRPLDEQYF	TGCGCCAGCAGCCAGGGCAGGGGGCGCCCCCTTGACGAGCAGTACTTC
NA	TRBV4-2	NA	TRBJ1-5	CASSQGEWGNQPQHF	TGTGCCAGCAGCCAAGGGGAGTGGGGCAATCAGCCCCAGCATTTT
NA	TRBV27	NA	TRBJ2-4	CASIGGRAKNIQYF	TGTGCCAGCATAGGGGGGAGGGCCAAAAACATTCAGTACTTC
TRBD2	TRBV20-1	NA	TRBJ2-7	CSADTSGSAYEQYF	TGCAGTGCTGATACTAGCGGGTCGGCCTACGAGCAGTACTTC
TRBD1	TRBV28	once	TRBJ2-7	CASSPTGTGVIYEQYF	TGTGCCAGCAGTCCCACCGGGACAGGGGTAATCTACGAGCAGTACTTC
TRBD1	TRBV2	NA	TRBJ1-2	CASTLDRGYGYTF	TGTGCCAGCACTCTTGACAGGGGCTATGGCTACACCTTC
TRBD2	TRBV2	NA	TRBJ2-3	CASSDTSGGNTDTQYF	TGTGCCAGCAGCGACACTAGCGGGGGGAACACAGATACGCAGTATTTT
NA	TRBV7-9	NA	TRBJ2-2	CASEGITTGELFF	TGTGCCAGCGAGGGGATCACCACCGGGGAGCTGTTTTTT
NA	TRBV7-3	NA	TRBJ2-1	CASGVAANNEQFF	TGTGCCAGCGGGGTAGCGGCTAACAATGAGCAGTTCTTC
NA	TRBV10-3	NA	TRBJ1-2	CAISADRLGGYTF	TGTGCCATCAGCGCGGACCGCTTGGGAGGCTACACCTTC
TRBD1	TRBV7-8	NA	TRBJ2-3	CASSWDRGTGSTDTQYF	TGTGCCAGCAGCTGGGACAGAGGGACGGGTAGCACAGATACGCAGTATTTT
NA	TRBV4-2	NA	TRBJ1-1	CASNSRGPNTEAFF	TGTGCCAGCAATTCCCGGGGACCCAACACTGAAGCTTTCTTT
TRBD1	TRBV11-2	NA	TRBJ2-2	CASSFLGQGDGELFF	TGTGCCAGCAGTTTCCTAGGACAGGGAGACGGGGAGCTGTTTTTT
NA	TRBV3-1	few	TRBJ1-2	CASSQEVTGYTF	TGTGCCAGCAGCCAAGAGGTGACGGGCTACACCTTC
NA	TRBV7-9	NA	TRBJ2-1	CASSSPDRQSPNEQFF	TGTGCCAGCAGCTCCCCGGACCGCCAAAGCCCAAATGAGCAGTTCTTC
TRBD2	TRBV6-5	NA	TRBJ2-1	CASSYSGSAGRNNEQFF	TGTGCCAGCAGTTACTCGGGTTCAGCGGGGCGTAACAATGAGCAGTTCTTC
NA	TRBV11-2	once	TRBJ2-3	CASSLQLTDTQYF	TGTGCCAGCAGCCTACAGCTCACAGATACGCAGTATTTT